This T cell receptor (beta chain) was profiled in a study of CD8+CD57+ T cells in acquired aplastic anemia. Overall study findings and caveats: Patients and controls shared fewer than 30 CD8+ CDR3 sequences.

Genomic DNA acted as the template from which TCR beta VDJ combination and CDR3 sequence profiling were carried out. MiXCR was run by TCRdb on the reads, yielding one entry per CDR3 protein. The sample lists 150,000 to 200,000 distinct CDR3 sequences; roughly 40% were seen once. About this clonotype: The antigen is not known.

Germline-derived CDR1 and CDR2 are SGHTA and FQGTGA. This CDR3 region has 14 residues. J lost 8 bases, V lost 5 bases, and 7 bases had no gene match. The gene calls are TRBV7-3 and TRBJ2-1, with 9 bases that match TRBD2. This TCR came from a human donor in good health. The sample was sorted CD4+, CD8+, or CD8+CD57+ T cells (not recorded which) from PBMCs. CDR3 coding DNA: TGTGCCAGCAGCCCAGGACTAGCGCGCGATGAGCAGTTCTTC. Translating gives CASSPGLARDEQFF.